This TCR beta chain was documented in a study of monozygotic twins with inflammatory bowel disease. The study's findings and limits: Especially with disease activity, IBD patients had fewer clonotypes in common with others than healthy twins did.

CDR1 is SQVTM, CDR2 ANQGSEA, per germline. The CDR3 loop spans 12 amino acids. Two nested PCRs, of around 15 and 10 cycles, processed TCRalpha and TCRbeta cDNA. TCRdb re-analyzed the 5' RACE reads; it lists each CDR3 protein once, without DNA. The sample shows about 330,000 distinct CDR3 sequences, and 2% to 2.5% sits with its ten largest clones. Per donor, about 2.5 ml of blood was collected and frozen. The authors isolated total RNA from whole blood without sorting T cells. Remarks on this clonotype: Its specificity is not known.

The receptor was isolated from a human donor with ulcerative colitis or Crohn's disease, or a healthy co-twin of an affected twin (not recorded which). Sequencing input: blood. The chain recombines TRBV29-1 with TRBJ2-5. The CDR3 spells CSVEGGSKTQYF.